The T cell receptor (beta chain) described here comes from a study of T-cell memory formation after mild COVID-19. Study at large: Clusters of TCRs were largely donor specific.

This clonotype turned up a few times. What it binds is unknown. The CDR3 runs to 11 residues. CDR1 and CDR2 from the germline V gene are MRHNA and SNTAGT. Trimming took off 6 bases at V and 8 bases at J, with 10 bases between the two ends. Points from the study as a whole: For second-wave clones that peaked at day 37, SARS-CoV-2 specificity went unverified. Later expanders leaned toward CD4+, whereas clones contracting from day 15 to 85 were balanced CD4/CD8.

TCRdb recomputed calls from the 5' RACE reads with MiXCR, one row per CDR3 protein. Of around 250,000 distinct CDR3 sequences in the sample, about a sixth were seen once. The sample taken for sequencing was PBMCs or a T cell subset sorted from them (not recorded which). The source of this sequence is a man between 18 and 35 years old who had mild COVID-19 (a few samples of this study predate the infection). Cell type and time point are not known. The chain is built from TRBV6-4 and TRBJ1-2, with D uncertain. CDR3 nucleotide sequence: TGTGCCAGCAGAAACAACGAGGGCTACACCTTC. Translated, it gives CASRNNEGYTF.